The 27 T cell receptor beta chains reported below all come from one sample, sequenced in a study of cytomegalovirus exposure and HLA in healthy donors. The primer mix had 60 Vbeta and 13 Jbeta primers. Profiling relied on immunoSEQ multiplex PCR, and the TCRdb table lists in-frame clones only, not all of them. The sample contains 120,000 or so clones, more than 80% of which appear only once. The sequenced sample consisted of PBMCs. These TCRs come from a male donor in good health and CMV-seronegative.

The chain links TRBV2 to TRBJ2-3, with 7 bases lining up with TRBD2. The CDR3 length is 15 residues. V lost 11 bases to trimming and J lost 0 bases; unmatched junction nucleotides: 11. The germline gives CDR1 SNHLY, CDR2 FYNNEI. CDR3 nucleotide sequence: TGTGCCGCAAAGAAGGCTAGCGGCAGCACAGATACGCAGTATTTT. It encodes CAAKKASGSTDTQYF. The full variable domain, completed using reference TRBV2 and TRBJ2-3, is EPEVTQTPSHQVTQMGQEVILRCVPISNHLYFYWYRQILGQKVEFLVSFYNNEISEKSEIFDDQFSVERPDGSNFTLKIRSTKLEDSAMYFCAAKKASGSTDTQYFGPGTRLTVL.

This chain uses TRBV27 with TRBJ2-7; D is possibly TRBD1 (6 bases). Trimming took off 2 bases at V and 5 bases at J, with 16 bases between the two ends. Germline CDR1 and CDR2: MNHEY and SMNVEV (reference sequence). This CDR3 region has 15 residues. This CDR3 reads CASSLNQGPHHEQYF. The CDR3, as DNA: TGTGCCAGCAGTTTAAACCAGGGGCCGCACCACGAGCAGTACTTC.

The rearrangement joins TRBV28 to TRBJ1-2, with D hard to call. The V gene lost 2 bases and the J gene lost 2 bases, with 6 bases spanning the gap. Germline V gene data show CDR1 as MDHEN and CDR2 as SYDVKM. This CDR3 has 13 amino acids. The CDR3 reads CASSLGLNYGYTF. The CDR3 bases are TGTGCCAGCAGTTTAGGACTGAACTATGGCTACACCTTC.

The V gene is TRBV5-6, the J gene TRBJ1-3; 7 bases line up with TRBD1. CDR3 size: 16 residues. Trimming at V came to 4 bases and at J to 0 bases, leaving 7 bases not matched to a gene. CDR1 and CDR2 (germline): SGHDT, YYEEEE. DNA for the CDR3: TGTGCCAGCAGCGCGGGACAGACGATCTCTGGAAACACCATATATTTT. Translated, it gives CASSAGQTISGNTIYF.

J is TRBJ2-5 and V is TRBV7-9; 9 bases are shared with TRBD2. Looked up from germline, CDR1 is SEHNR and CDR2 is FQNEAQ (reference sequence). The CDR3 consists of 15 residues. With 0 bases clipped from V and 1 base from J, the junction kept 0 bases outside the gene matches. This CDR3 reads CASSLASGSQETQYF. For the CDR3, the DNA is TGTGCCAGCAGCTTAGCTAGCGGGAGCCAAGAGACCCAGTACTTC.

This chain's CDR3 is CASRYQGQLYGYTF. The CDR3 DNA reads as TGTGCCAGCAGGTATCAGGGACAGCTCTATGGCTACACCTTC. This chain joins TRBV27 and TRBJ1-2; 7 nucleotides agree with TRBD1. There are 14 residues in the CDR3. From germline, CDR1 is MNHEY and CDR2 SMNVEV (reference sequence). V gave up 6 bases and J gave up 4 bases; unmatched junction bases: 8.

V gene TRBV9 combines with J gene TRBJ2-3, with D hard to call. Trimming pared 3 bases from V and 4 bases from J, leaving 12 bases between. There are 14 residues in the CDR3. Germline CDR1 reads SGDLS; CDR2 reads YYNGEE. DNA of the CDR3: TGTGCCAGCAGCGAGTACCCCCCGGCAGATACGCAGTATTTT. It yields the protein CASSEYPPADTQYF.

J is TRBJ2-7 and V is TRBV11-2, with D unclear. This CDR3 is built from 11 residues. CDR1 and CDR2 (germline): SGHAT, FQNNGV. Trimming removed 6 bases from V and 1 base from J, with 4 bases in between. The DNA for the CDR3 is TGTGCCAGCAGATCTTCCTACGAGCAGTACTTC. This encodes CASRSSYEQYF.

The gene calls are TRBV6-6 and TRBJ1-5, with TRBD1 matching 7 bases. The CDR3 length is 14 residues. V shed 5 bases and J 10 bases; nucleotides not matched to a gene: 11. Germline CDR1 reads MNHNY; CDR2 reads SVGAGI (reference sequence). The CDR3 DNA reads TGTGCCAGCAGTCCTTCCGGGACAGTCAAACCCCAGCATTTT. Translation gives CASSPSGTVKPQHF.

The V gene is TRBV18, the J gene TRBJ1-1; D unresolved. Germline loops: CDR1 KGHSH, CDR2 LQKENI. The CDR3 is made up of 16 amino acids. V lost 5 bases and J lost 1, with 17 bases in between. CDR3 loop: CASSTIQAPSNTEAFF. For the CDR3, the DNA is TGTGCCAGCTCAACGATCCAAGCGCCATCGAACACTGAAGCTTTCTTT.

This sequence joins TRBV19 and TRBJ2-2; 9 positions match TRBD1. Germline loops: CDR1 LNHDA, CDR2 SQIVND (reference sequence). CDR3 size: 15 residues. After removal of 4 bases from V and 5 bases from J, the junction contained 5 bases not matched to a gene. This chain's CDR3 is CASSTGQGWTGELFF. In nucleotides, the CDR3 is TGTGCCAGTAGTACCGGACAGGGGTGGACCGGGGAGCTGTTTTTT.

This clone occurred once. This rearrangement joins TRBV5-4 to TRBJ1-1; perhaps TRBD1 as D (6 bases). The CDR3 runs 15 residues. With 3 bases removed from V and 5 bases from J, the gap between germline ends came to 17 bases. CDR1 is SGHNT, CDR2 YYREEE, per germline (reference sequence). The CDR3 loop is CASSSGMGGGTEAFF. DNA for the CDR3: TGTGCCAGCAGCTCTGGGATGGGAGGGGGGACTGAAGCTTTCTTT.

This clone was picked up one time. The chain couples TRBV11-2 to TRBJ2-1, with a possible D match to TRBD2 (6 bases). Trimming took off 5 bases at V and 3 bases at J, with 14 bases between the two ends. The CDR3 sequence is 15 residues long. CDR1 SGHAT and CDR2 FQNNGV come from the germline V gene. CDR3 amino acids: CASSPGARGYNEQFF. The CDR3, as DNA: TGTGCCAGCAGCCCGGGAGCAAGGGGCTACAATGAGCAGTTCTTC.

The chain carries TRBV4-3 and TRBJ1-1, with D possibly TRBD1 on 6 matching bases. The CDR3 is 15 residues long. V shed 1 base and J shed 3 bases, with 12 bases lying between them. Germline V gives CDR1 LGHNA, CDR2 YSLEER. CDR3 protein: CASSQVDRRDTEAFF. CDR3 DNA: TGCGCCAGCAGCCAAGTAGACAGGCGTGACACTGAAGCTTTCTTT.

This clone has only one observation. CDR3 region: CASSRGDTEAFF. CDR3 DNA sequence: TGTGCCAGCAGTCGCGGCGACACTGAAGCTTTCTTT. The J gene is TRBJ1-1, the V gene TRBV27; D remains unclear. V lost 5 bases and J lost 3, with 7 bases in between. Germline loops: CDR1 MNHEY, CDR2 SMNVEV (reference sequence). CDR3 length: 12 amino acids.

The chain is built from TRBV10-3 and TRBJ1-2; perhaps TRBD1 as D (5 bases). Germline loops: CDR1 ENHRY, CDR2 SYGVKD. Trimming shortened V by 3 bases and J by 4 bases, and 9 bases separated the two germline ends. This CDR3 is 13 amino acids long. DNA of the CDR3: TGTGCCATCAGTGACCAGGGCGGCTATGGCTACACCTTC. Protein sequence: CAISDQGGYGYTF.

This clone has a handful of counts. The rearrangement links TRBV4-3 to TRBJ2-1; possibly TRBD2 for D (5 bases). The CDR3 runs 18 residues. In germline, CDR1 is LGHNA, CDR2 YSLEER. V lost 2 bases and J lost 10, with 27 bases in between. The CDR3 DNA sequence: TGCGCCAGCAGCCAAAGAGGGCCAAACAATATAAGAGCAGACGAGCAGTTCTTC. Protein: CASSQRGPNNIRADEQFF.

The chain uses TRBV19 and TRBJ2-2; no definite D call. The CDR3 has 14 amino acids. The V gene lost 4 bases and the J gene lost 4 bases, with 10 bases spanning the gap. Germline CDR1 and CDR2: LNHDA and SQIVND (reference sequence). This chain's CDR3 is CASSTTAGTGELFF. The CDR3 DNA follows: TGTGCCAGTAGTACCACTGCCGGCACCGGGGAGCTGTTTTTT.

A single count supports this clone. The genes are TRBV9 and TRBJ2-3; D is perhaps TRBD1 (7 bases). Between the trimmed V and J ends, which lost 3 bases and 0 bases, there was a span of 11 bases. Germline loops: CDR1 SGDLS, CDR2 YYNGEE. The CDR3 spans 15 residues. The chain's CDR3 is CASSDRGLSTDTQYF. The DNA for the CDR3 is TGTGCCAGCAGCGACAGGGGACTGAGCACAGATACGCAGTATTTT.

V usage is TRBV4-3 and J usage is TRBJ2-7; TRBD1 agrees at 8 bases. CDR1 LGHNA and CDR2 YSLEER come from the germline V gene. V lost 0 bases, J lost 2 bases, and 6 bases stayed unmatched. The CDR3 covers 16 residues. The CDR3 is CASSQDRGRGPYEQYF. CDR3 DNA sequence: TGCGCCAGCAGCCAAGATAGGGGCAGGGGGCCCTACGAGCAGTACTTC.

V gene TRBV5-4 combines with J gene TRBJ2-7, with D maybe TRBD1 (6 bases). The CDR3 consists of 14 residues. In germline, CDR1 is SGHNT, CDR2 YYREEE (reference sequence). V shed 9 bases and J shed 6 bases, with 22 bases lying between them. For the CDR3, the DNA is TGTGCCACCCACCAGGGGTCGTTGGGGACCGAGCAGTACTTC. Its translation is CATHQGSLGTEQYF.

The chain carries TRBV5-1 and TRBJ2-7, with 9 positions matching TRBD1. V trimming: 4 bases; J trimming: 5 bases; junction bases outside the gene matches: 4. Germline lookup yields CDR1 SGHRS and CDR2 YFSETQ. CDR3 length: 13 residues. The CDR3 loop reads CASSRTGANEQYF. The DNA of the CDR3 is TGCGCCAGCAGCCGGACAGGGGCCAACGAGCAGTACTTC.

The V gene is TRBV5-4, the J gene TRBJ1-4, with D possibly TRBD1 on 5 matching bases. Germline V gene lookup returns CDR1 SGHNT and CDR2 YYREEE (reference sequence). Trimming removed 0 bases from V and 4 bases from J, with 7 bases in between. The length of the CDR3 is 14 residues. As DNA, the CDR3 is TGTGCCAGCAGCTTGGCAGGGATTAATGAAAAACTGTTTTTT. It encodes CASSLAGINEKLFF.

The gene calls are TRBV30 and TRBJ2-4; D call uncertain. The germline V and J ends were trimmed by 1 base and 0 bases, with 7 bases remaining between them. CDR3 length: 14 amino acids. Germline loops: CDR1 GTSNPN, CDR2 SVGIG (reference sequence). The CDR3 is CAWSGQVAKNIQYF. CDR3 DNA sequence: TGTGCCTGGAGTGGTCAGGTAGCCAAAAACATTCAGTACTTC.

The chain couples TRBV9 to TRBJ1-4; weak D call: TRBD1 (6 bases). V lost 3 bases and J 5 bases, leaving 11 bases between the germline ends. The CDR3 spans 14 residues. CDR1 is SGDLS and CDR2 is YYNGEE in the germline V gene. CDR3 in DNA: TGTGCCAGCAGCGGAAGGGGGATCAATGAAAAACTGTTTTTT. Translated: CASSGRGINEKLFF.

The chain is built from TRBV4-2 and TRBJ1-2; D not certain. This CDR3 comprises 16 residues. V lost 0 bases, J lost 0 bases, and 11 bases lay in between. Germline V gene data show CDR1 as LGHNA and CDR2 as YNFKEQ. The CDR3, as DNA: TGTGCCAGCAGCCAAGATGCGGCAACTCCTAACTATGGCTACACCTTC. Protein sequence: CASSQDAATPNYGYTF.

The chain is built from TRBV9 and TRBJ2-7; weak D call: TRBD1 (6 bases). The V and J ends lost 3 bases and 0 bases respectively, with 10 bases between them. CDR1 and CDR2 from the germline V gene are SGDLS and YYNGEE. This CDR3 is built from 14 residues. The CDR3 DNA reads TGTGCCAGCAGCGGGGGGCCGAACTCCTACGAGCAGTACTTC. It is translated as CASSGGPNSYEQYF.